The 21 T cell receptor beta chains reported below all come from one sample, sequenced in a study of blood T cells in healthy people across ages. A second PCR of about 7 to 11 cycles used a sample-barcoded 5' primer and a J-beta primer mix. TCRdb itself ran the 5' RACE reads through MiXCR, one entry per CDR3 protein. This sample has around 1,000,000 distinct CDR3 sequences, with approximately 25% found just once. The sample was also linked to a second study, of T cells of mothers and their children.

Input material: blood. Receptors were obtained from a girl aged 2-10 years in good health.

The chain is built from TRBV19 and TRBJ1-5; TRBD1 aligns across 7 bases. CDR1 LNHDA and CDR2 SQIVND come from the germline V gene (reference sequence). This CDR3 region has 15 residues. Unmatched junction bases numbered 6, after V lost 7 bases and J lost 0 bases. CDR3 DNA sequence: TGTGCCAGTATTAGCAGGGGGTATAGCAATCAGCCCCAGCATTTT. This encodes CASISRGYSNQPQHF.

This clonotype was observed once. The chain uses TRBV5-1 and TRBJ2-5, with 9 bases identical to TRBD2. J lost 5 bases, V lost 0 bases, and 14 bases had no gene match. The CDR3 has 18 residues. The germline V gene encodes CDR1 SGHRS and CDR2 YFSETQ. The CDR3 bases are TGCGCCAGCAGCTTGGCCCTAGCGGGACCCCTGGTCATCGAGACCCAGTACTTC. Its protein product is CASSLALAGPLVIETQYF.

The chain combines TRBV12-3 or TRBV12-4 with TRBJ1-6; D is uncertain. V lost 3 bases, J lost 6 bases, and 15 bases lay in between. CDR3 length: 16 amino acids. This CDR3 is CASSFYGRESNSPLHF. CDR3 in DNA: TGTGCCAGCAGTTTTTATGGTAGAGAGTCTAATTCACCCCTCCACTTT.

The chain has TRBV9 and TRBJ2-4, with TRBD2 matching over 9 bases. V gave up 2 bases and J gave up 4 bases; unmatched junction bases: 4. This CDR3 comprises 15 residues. Germline CDR1 reads SGDLS; CDR2 reads YYNGEE. CDR3 loop: CASSVTSGLKNIQYF. Written as DNA, the CDR3 is TGTGCCAGCAGCGTGACTAGCGGACTTAAAAACATTCAGTACTTC.

This chain links TRBV11-2 with TRBJ2-7; 7 bases match TRBD2. V lost 3 bases to trimming and J lost 3 bases; unmatched junction nucleotides: 5. CDR1 and CDR2 (germline): SGHAT, FQNNGV. The CDR3 loop spans 14 amino acids. The CDR3 protein is CASSFGASGYEQYF. The CDR3 DNA is TGTGCCAGCAGCTTTGGGGCTAGCGGCTACGAGCAGTACTTC.

This chain connects TRBV12-3 or TRBV12-4 to TRBJ2-7; either TRBD1 or TRBD2 may fit D (5 bases each). This CDR3 region has 11 residues. V lost 3 bases and J lost 9, with 9 bases in between. CDR3 in DNA: TGTGCCAGCAGTTTCGGGGCGGTGCAGTACTTC. Amino acid sequence: CASSFGAVQYF.

This clonotype was seen more than once but under ten times. The chain combines TRBV4-3 with TRBJ2-1, with D unresolved. The CDR3 is 11 residues long. The V and J ends lost 0 bases and 16 bases respectively, with 10 bases between them. CDR1 LGHNA and CDR2 YSLEER come from the germline V gene. Here the CDR3 DNA reads TGCGCCAGCAGCCAAGACCCTATAATATTCTTC. Its translation: CASSQDPIIFF.

The chain recombines TRBV13 with TRBJ1-5; D ambiguous. Germline CDR1 reads PRHDT; CDR2 reads FYEKMQ (reference sequence). This CDR3 has 12 amino acids. Trimming removed 5 bases at V and 8 bases at J, with 10 bases between. CDR3: CASSLRGEPQHF. The CDR3 DNA is TGTGCCAGCAGCCTGCGTGGTGAGCCCCAGCATTTT.

The V gene is TRBV24-1, the J gene TRBJ2-7; D perhaps matches TRBD1 (5 bases). V dropped 2 bases and J dropped 2 bases, with 12 bases sitting between them. CDR3 length: 15 amino acids. Germline V gives CDR1 KGHDR, CDR2 SFDVKD. This CDR3 reads CATSDSRQRAYEQYF. CDR3 DNA: TGTGCCACCAGTGATTCCCGACAGCGAGCCTACGAGCAGTACTTC.

The chain carries TRBV4-2 and TRBJ2-2; TRBD1 matches at 7 bases. V gave up 1 base and J gave up 5 bases; unmatched junction bases: 13. The length of the CDR3 is 18 residues. Germline assignment: CDR1 LGHNA and CDR2 YNFKEQ. The CDR3 is CASSQVRDREFSTGELFF. CDR3 in DNA: TGTGCCAGCAGCCAAGTACGAGACAGGGAATTCTCGACCGGGGAGCTGTTTTTT.

Worth noting for this clonotype: A junction end diverges from the germline sequence, so it may reflect a read error. The chain has TRBV7-9 and TRBJ2-7; 7 bases align to TRBD2. CDR1 SEHNR and CDR2 FQNEAQ come from the germline V gene (reference sequence). This CDR3 region has 14 residues. The CDR3 sequence: CSSSGLGNTYEQYF. The CDR3 bases are TGTTCCAGCAGCGGACTAGGTAACACCTACGAGCAGTACTTC.

This chain joins TRBV6-2 or TRBV6-3 and TRBJ2-3; tentatively, D is TRBD1 (6 bases). CDR1 and CDR2 (germline): MNHEY, SVGEGT. The V end lost 2 bases, the J end lost 2 bases, and 11 bases lay between the germline ends. The CDR3 is made up of 15 amino acids. The CDR3 DNA sequence: TGTGCCAGCAGTTACGCTGGACAGTCCACAGATACGCAGTATTTT. It is translated as CASSYAGQSTDTQYF.

This chain joins TRBV7-9 and TRBJ1-1; 9 bases agree with TRBD1. J lost 12 bases, V lost 3 bases, and 11 bases had no gene match. Per germline, CDR1 SEHNR and CDR2 FQNEAQ (reference sequence). The CDR3 length is 14 residues. This CDR3 is CASSFEGRDRVTFF. In DNA form, the CDR3 reads TGTGCCAGCAGCTTCGAGGGCCGGGACAGGGTAACTTTCTTT.

V gene TRBV3-1 combines with J gene TRBJ2-5; unclear D gene. Germline V CDR1 and CDR2: LGHDT, YNNKEL (reference sequence). Trimming took off 5 bases at V and 5 bases at J, with 18 bases between the two ends. CDR3 length: 15 amino acids. The CDR3 DNA is TGTGCCAGCAGCTCCGTGCAGGCGGTGATGGAGACCCAGTACTTC. Translated, it gives CASSSVQAVMETQYF.

This clonotype was seen a few times. The chain uses TRBV29-1 and TRBJ1-4; D is possibly TRBD1 (5 bases). The germline V gene encodes CDR1 SQVTM and CDR2 ANQGSEA. The CDR3 totals 13 residues. Trimming removed 4 bases from V and 4 bases from J, with 10 bases in between. The CDR3 coding sequence is TGCAGCGTTGGAGACAGAAGTAATGAAAAACTGTTTTTT. This codes for CSVGDRSNEKLFF.

The table lists this clonotype with a few counts. Here the CDR3 reads CATSREYSASGNTIYF. CDR3 nucleotide sequence: TGTGCCACCAGCAGAGAATACAGCGCCTCTGGAAACACCATATATTTT. The gene calls are TRBV15 and TRBJ1-3; D is unclear. Germline CDR1 is LNHNV and CDR2 is YYDKDF (reference sequence). V gave up 0 bases and J gave up 0 bases, with 9 bases separating them. The CDR3 covers 16 residues.

The table lists this clonotype with a few counts. The J gene is TRBJ2-5, the V gene TRBV19; a weak D match, TRBD2 (5 bases). Gene TRBJ2-1 matches the end of the DNA better, so the J call may be wrong. CDR1 is LNHDA, CDR2 SQIVND, per germline (reference sequence). The CDR3 consists of 15 residues. The CDR3 nucleotides read TGTGCCAGTAGTATGCCCGGGCTAGCCGTCAATGAGCAGTTCTTC. Translating gives CASSMPGLAVNEQFF.

This CDR3 is CASSLLSRGGHQDTQYF. For the CDR3, the DNA is TGTGCCAGCAGCTTATTATCGAGGGGGGGCCATCAAGATACGCAGTATTTT. The chain links TRBV7-9 to TRBJ2-3; D may be TRBD2 (7 bases). The CDR3 has 17 amino acids. V lost 2 bases to trimming and J lost 5 bases, with 20 bases between them. The germline gives CDR1 SEHNR, CDR2 FQNEAQ (reference sequence).

The chain carries TRBV28 and TRBJ1-4, with D uncertain. In germline, CDR1 is MDHEN, CDR2 SYDVKM. Trimming removed 3 bases from V and 0 bases from J, with 8 bases in between. The CDR3 runs to 15 residues. Here the CDR3 DNA reads TGTGCCAGCAGTTTCGGGGATGCAACTAATGAAAAACTGTTTTTT. Translation: CASSFGDATNEKLFF.

This sequence joins TRBV4-3 and TRBJ2-7, with D tentatively TRBD1 or TRBD2 (6 bases each). The last part of the DNA fits TRBJ2-1 better; the J call may be wrong. The CDR3 runs to 16 residues. Germline V gene sequence: CDR1 LGHNA, CDR2 YSLEER. The CDR3 coding sequence is TGCGCCAGCAGCCAAGATACAGGAGGGGGAAACAATGAGCAGTTCTTC. Protein: CASSQDTGGGNNEQFF.

This clonotype was counted a few times. The CDR3 bases are TGCAGTGCTAGTTATCTGGGGGGGGTAGAGACCCAGTACTTC. It specifies CSASYLGGVETQYF. The chain recombines TRBV20-1 with TRBJ2-1, with 7 bases matching TRBD2. TRBJ2-5 explains the end of the DNA better; the J call may be wrong. CDR1 DFQATT and CDR2 SNEGSKA come from the germline V gene (reference sequence). This CDR3 contains 14 residues.